Listed here is a single TCR beta chain. The antigen remains undetermined. This entry comes from a study of response to subunit inactivated influenza vaccine. Whole-study results and caveats: The study's authors posited that every seasonal influenza vaccination enlists few new T cells.

The length of the CDR3 is 15 residues. Germline CDR1 reads SGHRS; CDR2 reads YFSETQ. V lost 4 bases to trimming and J lost 5 bases; unmatched junction nucleotides: 7. TCRdb used MiXCR to reprocess the RT-PCR reads, holding one entry per CDR3 protein. Here the sample spans 500,000 to 750,000 distinct CDR3 sequences, approximately 15% being singletons. V usage is TRBV5-1 and J usage is TRBJ2-7, with 12 positions matching TRBD1. The TCR originated in a man aged 45-60 years who received an inactivated influenza vaccine. The sample was PBMCs from blood, taken 11 to 12 days after vaccination. As DNA, the CDR3 is TGCGCCAGCAGCGACCGGGACAGGGGGCGCGACGAGCAGTACTTC. This gives the protein CASSDRDRGRDEQYF.